This TCR beta chain was sequenced for a study of shared clonotypes between healthy human individuals. Study information: With ages of 18 to 49, the donors were a couple of women and three men. Per-donor plates numbered three CD4 naive, three CD4 memory, two CD8 naive and one CD8 memory.

V shed 6 bases, J shed 5 bases, and the junction held 6 bases outside the gene matches. Germline V gives CDR1 SQVTM, CDR2 ANQGSEA. The CDR3 totals 13 residues. Study results and limitations: Estimated richness values were generally larger in naive subsets than in memory subsets.

Of note for this clone: Its antigen is still unknown.

Generated by immunoSEQ multiplex PCR, the TCRdb table keeps only in-frame clones and is missing some. This sample has about 1 million clones; approximately 76% occur once, and the top ten carry 1.4% to 1.5%. The genes are TRBV29-1 and TRBJ2-2; 7 positions agree with TRBD1. The material sequenced was memory CD4+ T cells sorted from blood. Subset given: CD45RA-negative fraction. The sequence derives from a man younger than 35 in good health. The CDR3 here is CSVDRSGTGELFF. The DNA for the CDR3 is TGCAGCGTGGACAGGAGTGGGACCGGGGAGCTGTTTTTT.